The T cell receptor beta chain described here comes from a study of blood T cell repertoires in COVID-19. Whole-study context: Some COVID-19 samples were acute and others convalescent; all came from the United States, Italy and Spain. Sample material is recorded as cDNA or gDNA derived from T cells, B-cell-depleted T cells, or PBMCs.

Original processing methods: Estimation of nucleated cell counts relied on the amplification of reference gene primers. The data were produced by immunoSEQ multiplex PCR, yet TCRdb's version contains in-frame clones alone and is incomplete. From that table come the V and J calls and clone size; the DNA was used to work out D and trimming. There are 210,000 or so clones in the sample; around 84% occur only once, and over 15% lies in the top ten. The CDR3 consists of 15 residues. Germline-derived CDR1 and CDR2 are MNHEY and SVGAGI. V was pared by 2 bases and J by 5 bases, with 8 bases of the junction left unmatched.

Sequenced sample: peripheral blood. This chain connects TRBV6-5 to TRBJ1-2; 7 bases fit TRBD1. The clonotype originates from an elderly woman with active or convalescent COVID-19. CDR3 DNA sequence: TGTGCCAGCAGTTACAGGGGACAGCAGGGATATGGCTACACCTTC. It specifies CASSYRGQQGYGYTF.